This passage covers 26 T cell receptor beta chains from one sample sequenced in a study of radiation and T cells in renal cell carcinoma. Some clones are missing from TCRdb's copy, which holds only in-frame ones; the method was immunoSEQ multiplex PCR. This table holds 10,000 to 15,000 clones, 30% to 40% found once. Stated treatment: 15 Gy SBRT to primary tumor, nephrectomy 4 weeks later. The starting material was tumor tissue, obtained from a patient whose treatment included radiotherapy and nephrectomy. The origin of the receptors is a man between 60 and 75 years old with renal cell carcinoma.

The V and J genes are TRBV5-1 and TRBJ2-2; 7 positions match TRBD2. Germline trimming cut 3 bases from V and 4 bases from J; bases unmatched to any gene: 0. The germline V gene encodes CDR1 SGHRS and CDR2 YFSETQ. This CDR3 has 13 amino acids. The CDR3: CASSSGGTGELFF. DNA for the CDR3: TGCGCCAGCAGCTCGGGGGGCACCGGGGAGCTGTTTTTT.

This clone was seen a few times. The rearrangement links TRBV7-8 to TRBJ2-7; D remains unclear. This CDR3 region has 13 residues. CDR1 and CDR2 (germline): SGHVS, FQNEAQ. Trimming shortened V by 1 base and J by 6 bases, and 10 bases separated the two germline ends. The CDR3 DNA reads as TGTGCCAGCAGCTTAGTAGCCTCCACCGAGCAGTACTTC. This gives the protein CASSLVASTEQYF.

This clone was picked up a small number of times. The CDR3 DNA is TGTGCCAGCAGCTTGGCGGGGGCGGGCACTGAAGCTTTCTTT. Its protein product is CASSLAGAGTEAFF. The chain uses TRBV5-6 and TRBJ1-1; D might be TRBD1 (6 bases). This CDR3 is 14 amino acids long. Per germline, CDR1 SGHDT and CDR2 YYEEEE. Trimming left V 0 bases short and J 4 bases short, with 10 bases between.

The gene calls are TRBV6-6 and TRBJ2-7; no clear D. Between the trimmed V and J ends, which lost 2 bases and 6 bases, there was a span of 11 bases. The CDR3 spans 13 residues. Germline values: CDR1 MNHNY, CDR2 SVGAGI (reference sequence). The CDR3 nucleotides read TGTGCCAGCAGTTACAGGGCGCTAGTCGAGCAGTACGTC. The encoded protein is CASSYRALVEQYV.

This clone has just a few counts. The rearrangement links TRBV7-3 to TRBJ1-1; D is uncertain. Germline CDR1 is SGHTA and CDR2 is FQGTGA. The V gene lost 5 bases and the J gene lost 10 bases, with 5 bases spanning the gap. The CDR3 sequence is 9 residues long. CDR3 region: CASSEGAFF. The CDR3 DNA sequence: TGTGCCAGCAGCGAGGGAGCTTTCTTT.

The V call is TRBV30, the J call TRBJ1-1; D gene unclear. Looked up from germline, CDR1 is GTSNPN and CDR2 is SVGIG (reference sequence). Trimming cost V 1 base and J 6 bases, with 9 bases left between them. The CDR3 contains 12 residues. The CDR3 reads CAWSESRAEAFF. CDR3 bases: TGTGCCTGGAGTGAGAGTAGGGCTGAAGCTTTCTTT.

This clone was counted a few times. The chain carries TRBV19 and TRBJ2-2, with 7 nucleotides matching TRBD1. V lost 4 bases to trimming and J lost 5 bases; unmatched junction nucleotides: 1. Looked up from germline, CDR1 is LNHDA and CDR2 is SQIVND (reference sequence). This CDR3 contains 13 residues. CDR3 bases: TGTGCCAGTAGTAGACAGGGTACCGGGGAGCTGTTTTTT. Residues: CASSRQGTGELFF.

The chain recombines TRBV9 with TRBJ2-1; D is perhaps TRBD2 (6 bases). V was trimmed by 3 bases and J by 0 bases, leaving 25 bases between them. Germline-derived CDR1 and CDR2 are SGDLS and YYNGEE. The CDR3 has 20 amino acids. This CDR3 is CASSADLPGLQRSSYNEQFF. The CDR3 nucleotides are TGTGCCAGCAGCGCAGACCTACCGGGACTCCAAAGGAGCTCCTACAATGAGCAGTTCTTC.

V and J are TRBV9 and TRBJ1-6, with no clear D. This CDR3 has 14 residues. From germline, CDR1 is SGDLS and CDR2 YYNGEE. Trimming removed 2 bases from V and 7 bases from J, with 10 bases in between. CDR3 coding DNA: TGTGCCAGCAGCGTCCGGGCCCTAAATTCACCCCTCCACTTT. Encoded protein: CASSVRALNSPLHF.

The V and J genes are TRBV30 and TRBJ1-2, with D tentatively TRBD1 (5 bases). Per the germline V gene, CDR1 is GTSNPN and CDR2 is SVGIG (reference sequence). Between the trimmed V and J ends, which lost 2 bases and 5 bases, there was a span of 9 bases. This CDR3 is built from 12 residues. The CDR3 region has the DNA TGTGCCTGGAGTCCCAGGGAGTATGGCTACACCTTC. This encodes CAWSPREYGYTF.

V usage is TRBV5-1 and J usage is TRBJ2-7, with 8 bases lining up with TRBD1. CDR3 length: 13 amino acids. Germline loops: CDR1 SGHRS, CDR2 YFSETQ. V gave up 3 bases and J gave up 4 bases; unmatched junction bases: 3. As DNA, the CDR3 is TGCGCCAGCAGCTCGACAGGGGTGTACGAGCAGTACTTC. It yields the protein CASSSTGVYEQYF.

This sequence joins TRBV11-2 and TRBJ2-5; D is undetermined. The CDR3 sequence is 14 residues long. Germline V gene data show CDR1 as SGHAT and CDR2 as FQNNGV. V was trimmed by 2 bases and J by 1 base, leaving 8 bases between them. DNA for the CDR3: TGTGCCAGCAGCTTATATGGGGTCCAAGAGACCCAGTACTTC. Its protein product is CASSLYGVQETQYF.

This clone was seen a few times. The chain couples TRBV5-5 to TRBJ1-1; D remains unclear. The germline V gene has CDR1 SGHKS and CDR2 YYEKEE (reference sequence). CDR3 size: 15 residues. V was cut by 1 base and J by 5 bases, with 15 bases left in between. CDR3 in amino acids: CASSLWASGGTEAFF. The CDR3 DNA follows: TGTGCCAGCAGCTTGTGGGCGTCGGGTGGAACTGAAGCTTTCTTT.

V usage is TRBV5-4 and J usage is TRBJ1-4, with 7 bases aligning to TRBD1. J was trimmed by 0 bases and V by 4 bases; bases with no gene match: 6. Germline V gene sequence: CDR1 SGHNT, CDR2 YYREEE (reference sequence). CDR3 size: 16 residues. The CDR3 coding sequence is TGTGCCAGCAGCGTCCGACAGGGACCAACTAATGAAAAACTGTTTTTT. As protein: CASSVRQGPTNEKLFF.

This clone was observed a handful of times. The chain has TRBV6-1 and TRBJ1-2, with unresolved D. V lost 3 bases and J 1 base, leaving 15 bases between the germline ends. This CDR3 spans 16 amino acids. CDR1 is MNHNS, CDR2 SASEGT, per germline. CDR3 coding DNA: TGTGCCAGCAGTGAGTCATGGATTTATGATAACTATGGCTACACCTTC. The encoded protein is CASSESWIYDNYGYTF.

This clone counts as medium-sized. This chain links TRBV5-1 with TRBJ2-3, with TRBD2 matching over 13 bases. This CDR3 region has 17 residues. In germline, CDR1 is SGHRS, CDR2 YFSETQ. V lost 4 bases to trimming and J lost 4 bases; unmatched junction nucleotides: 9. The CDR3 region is CASSPGLAGVRSDTQYF. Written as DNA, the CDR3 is TGCGCCAGCAGCCCAGGACTAGCGGGAGTTCGTTCAGATACGCAGTATTTT.

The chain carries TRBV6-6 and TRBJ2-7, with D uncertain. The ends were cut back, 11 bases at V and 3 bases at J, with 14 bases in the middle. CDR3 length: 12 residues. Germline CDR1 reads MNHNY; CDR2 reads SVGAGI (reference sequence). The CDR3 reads CACPRPHYEQYF. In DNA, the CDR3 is TGTGCCTGTCCTAGGCCTCACTACGAGCAGTACTTC.

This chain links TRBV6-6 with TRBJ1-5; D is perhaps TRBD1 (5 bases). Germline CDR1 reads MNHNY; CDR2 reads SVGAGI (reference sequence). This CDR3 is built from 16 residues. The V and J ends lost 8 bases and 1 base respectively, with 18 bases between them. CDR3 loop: CASLLEPGTSNQPQHF. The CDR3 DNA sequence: TGTGCCAGCTTATTAGAGCCAGGGACGAGCAATCAGCCCCAGCATTTT.

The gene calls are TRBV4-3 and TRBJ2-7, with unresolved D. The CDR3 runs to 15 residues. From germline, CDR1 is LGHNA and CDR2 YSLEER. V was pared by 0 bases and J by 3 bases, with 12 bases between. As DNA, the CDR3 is TGCGCCAGCAGCCAAGACGCTGCACCCGGCTACGAGCAGTACTTC. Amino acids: CASSQDAAPGYEQYF.

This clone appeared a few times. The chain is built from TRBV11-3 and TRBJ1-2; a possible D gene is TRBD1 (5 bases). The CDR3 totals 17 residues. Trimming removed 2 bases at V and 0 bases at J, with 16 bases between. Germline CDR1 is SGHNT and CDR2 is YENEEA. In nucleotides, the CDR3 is TGTGCCAGCAGCTTATCTGGGGGGACGGGAGCTAACTATGGCTACACCTTC. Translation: CASSLSGGTGANYGYTF.

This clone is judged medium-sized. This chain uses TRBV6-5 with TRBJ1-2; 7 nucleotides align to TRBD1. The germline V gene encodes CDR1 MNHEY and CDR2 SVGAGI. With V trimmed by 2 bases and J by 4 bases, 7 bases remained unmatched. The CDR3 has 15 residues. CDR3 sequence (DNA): TGTGCCAGCAGTTACCAGGGATCAGGGGGCTATGGCTACACCTTC. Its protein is CASSYQGSGGYGYTF.

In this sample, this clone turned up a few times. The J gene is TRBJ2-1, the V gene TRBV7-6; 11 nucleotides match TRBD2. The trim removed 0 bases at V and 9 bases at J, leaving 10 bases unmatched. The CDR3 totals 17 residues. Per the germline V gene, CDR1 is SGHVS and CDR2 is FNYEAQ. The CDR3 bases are TGTGCCAGCAGCTTAGCGTTGAGTAGCGGGGGGGCCTTTGAGCAGTTCTTC. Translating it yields CASSLALSSGGAFEQFF.

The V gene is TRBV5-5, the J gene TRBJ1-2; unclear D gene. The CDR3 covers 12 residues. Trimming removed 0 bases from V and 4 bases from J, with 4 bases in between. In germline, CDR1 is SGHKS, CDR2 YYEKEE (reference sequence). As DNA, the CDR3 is TGTGCCAGCAGCTTGGACACCTATGGCTACACCTTC. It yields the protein CASSLDTYGYTF. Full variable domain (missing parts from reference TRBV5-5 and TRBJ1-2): DAGVTQSPTHLIKTRGQQVTLRCSPISGHKSVSWYQQVLGQGPQFIFQYYEKEERGRGNFPDRFSARQFPNYSSELNVNALLLGDSALYLCASSLDTYGYTFGSGTRLTVV.

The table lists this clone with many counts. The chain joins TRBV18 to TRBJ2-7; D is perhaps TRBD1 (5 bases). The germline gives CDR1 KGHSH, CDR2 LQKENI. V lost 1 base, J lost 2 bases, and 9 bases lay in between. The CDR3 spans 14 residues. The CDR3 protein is CASSPRQGTYEQYF. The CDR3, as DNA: TGTGCCAGCTCACCACGGCAGGGTACCTACGAGCAGTACTTC.

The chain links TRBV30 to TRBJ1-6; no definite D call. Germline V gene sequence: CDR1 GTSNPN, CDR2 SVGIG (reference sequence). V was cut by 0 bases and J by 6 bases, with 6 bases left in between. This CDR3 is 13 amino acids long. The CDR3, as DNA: TGTGCCTGGAGTGTAGCGGGTAATTCACCCCTCCACTTT. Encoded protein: CAWSVAGNSPLHF.

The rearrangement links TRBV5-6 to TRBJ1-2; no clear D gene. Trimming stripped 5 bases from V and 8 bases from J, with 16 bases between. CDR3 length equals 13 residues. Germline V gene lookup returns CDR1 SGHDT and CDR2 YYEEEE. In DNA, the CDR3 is TGTGCCAGCAGAATCTTGGCGAAGGACGGCTACACCTTC. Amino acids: CASRILAKDGYTF.